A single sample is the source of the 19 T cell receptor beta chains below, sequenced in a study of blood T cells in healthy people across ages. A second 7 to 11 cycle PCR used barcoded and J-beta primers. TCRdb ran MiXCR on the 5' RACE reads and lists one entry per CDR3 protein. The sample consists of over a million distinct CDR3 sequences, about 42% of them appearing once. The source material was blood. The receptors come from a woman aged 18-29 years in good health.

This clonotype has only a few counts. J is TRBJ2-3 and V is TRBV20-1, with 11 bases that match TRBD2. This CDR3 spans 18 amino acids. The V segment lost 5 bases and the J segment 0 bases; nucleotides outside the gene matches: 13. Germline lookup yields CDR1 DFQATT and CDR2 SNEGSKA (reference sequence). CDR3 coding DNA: TGCAGTGCTGGCCCGGGGACTAGCGGCTTTAAGAGCACAGATACGCAGTATTTT. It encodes CSAGPGTSGFKSTDTQYF.

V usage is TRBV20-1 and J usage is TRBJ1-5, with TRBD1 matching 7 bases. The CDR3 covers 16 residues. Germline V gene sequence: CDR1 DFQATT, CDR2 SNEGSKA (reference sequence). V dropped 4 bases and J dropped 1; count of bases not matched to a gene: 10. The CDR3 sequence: CSAIYRGQESNQPQHF. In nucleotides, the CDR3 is TGCAGTGCTATTTATCGTGGACAGGAGAGCAATCAGCCCCAGCATTTT.

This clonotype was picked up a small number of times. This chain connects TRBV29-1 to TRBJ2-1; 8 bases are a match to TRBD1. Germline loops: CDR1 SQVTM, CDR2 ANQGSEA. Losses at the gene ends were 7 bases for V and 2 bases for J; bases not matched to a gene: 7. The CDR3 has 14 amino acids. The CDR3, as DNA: TGCAGCGAGGGCAGGGGGCCGGCCTACAATGAGCAGTTCTTC. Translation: CSEGRGPAYNEQFF.

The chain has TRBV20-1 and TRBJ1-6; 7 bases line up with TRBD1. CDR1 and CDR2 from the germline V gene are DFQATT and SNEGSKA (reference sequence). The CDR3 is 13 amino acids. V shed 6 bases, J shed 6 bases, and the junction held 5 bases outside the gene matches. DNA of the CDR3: TGCAGTGCCACTGCAGGGGGTAATTCACCCCTCCACTTT. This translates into CSATAGGNSPLHF.

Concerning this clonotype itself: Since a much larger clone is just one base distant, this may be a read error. The CDR3 DNA sequence: TGCAGTGCGTGGACAGGCCCCTACGAGCAGTACTTC. Residues: CSAWTGPYEQYF. V and J are TRBV20-1 and TRBJ2-7, with 7 positions matching TRBD1. The CDR3 loop spans 12 amino acids. In germline, CDR1 is DFQATT, CDR2 SNEGSKA (reference sequence). With V trimmed by 6 bases and J by 2 bases, 4 bases remained unmatched.

CDR3 nucleotide sequence: TGCAGTGCTAGAGATCGGGGACAGGGGATCAATGAGCAGTACTTC. It specifies CSARDRGQGINEQYF. The chain is built from TRBV20-1 and TRBJ2-7; 10 bases match TRBD1. This CDR3 contains 15 residues. Germline V CDR1 and CDR2: DFQATT, SNEGSKA (reference sequence). V lost 0 bases, J lost 7 bases, and 9 bases stayed unmatched.

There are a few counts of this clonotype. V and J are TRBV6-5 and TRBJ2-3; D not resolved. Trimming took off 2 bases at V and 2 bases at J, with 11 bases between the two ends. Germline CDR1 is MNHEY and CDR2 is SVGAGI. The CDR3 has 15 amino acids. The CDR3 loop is CASSYGFLTTDTQYF. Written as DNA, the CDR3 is TGTGCCAGCAGTTACGGTTTCCTCACCACAGATACGCAGTATTTT.

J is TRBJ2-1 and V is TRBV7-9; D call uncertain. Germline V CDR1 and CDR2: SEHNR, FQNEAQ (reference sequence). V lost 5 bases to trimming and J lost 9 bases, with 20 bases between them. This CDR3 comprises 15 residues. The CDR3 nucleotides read TGTGCCAGCAGCCAACGGTCCTTGAGCCTATTTGAGCAGTTCTTC. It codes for CASSQRSLSLFEQFF.

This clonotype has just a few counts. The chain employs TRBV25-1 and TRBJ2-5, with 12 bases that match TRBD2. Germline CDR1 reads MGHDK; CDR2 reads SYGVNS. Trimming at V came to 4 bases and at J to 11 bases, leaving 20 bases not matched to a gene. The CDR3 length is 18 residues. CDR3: CASSGTSGADLFYNEQYF. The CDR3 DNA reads TGTGCCAGCAGTGGGACTAGCGGGGCCGACCTTTTTTACAATGAGCAGTACTTC.

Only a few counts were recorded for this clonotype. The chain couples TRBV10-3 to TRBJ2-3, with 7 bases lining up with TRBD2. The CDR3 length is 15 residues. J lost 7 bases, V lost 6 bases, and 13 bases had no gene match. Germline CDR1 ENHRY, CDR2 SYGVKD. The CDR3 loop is CAIRETYGRPNTQYF. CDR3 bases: TGTGCCATCAGAGAAACTTACGGGAGGCCAAATACGCAGTATTTT.

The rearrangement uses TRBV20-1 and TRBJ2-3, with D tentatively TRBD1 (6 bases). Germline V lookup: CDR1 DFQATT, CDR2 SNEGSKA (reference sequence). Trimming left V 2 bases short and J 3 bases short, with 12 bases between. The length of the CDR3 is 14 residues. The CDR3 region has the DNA TGCAGTGCTAGACCTAGGGGACAAACAGATACGCAGTATTTT. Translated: CSARPRGQTDTQYF.

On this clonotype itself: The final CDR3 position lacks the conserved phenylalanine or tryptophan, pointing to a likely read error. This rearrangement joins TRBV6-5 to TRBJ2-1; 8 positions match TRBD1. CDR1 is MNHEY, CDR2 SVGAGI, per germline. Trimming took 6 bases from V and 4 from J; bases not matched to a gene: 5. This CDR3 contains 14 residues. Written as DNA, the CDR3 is TGTGCCAGCAGCGCCGACAGGGGTTACAATGAGCAGTTCTTA. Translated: CASSADRGYNEQFL.

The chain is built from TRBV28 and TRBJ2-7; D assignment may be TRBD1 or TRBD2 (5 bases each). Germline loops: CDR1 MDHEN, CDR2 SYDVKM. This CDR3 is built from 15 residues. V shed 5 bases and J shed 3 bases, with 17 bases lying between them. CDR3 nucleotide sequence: TGTGCCAGCAGTCCACGGGGCTATAAAGGCTACGAGCAGTACTTC. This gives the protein CASSPRGYKGYEQYF.

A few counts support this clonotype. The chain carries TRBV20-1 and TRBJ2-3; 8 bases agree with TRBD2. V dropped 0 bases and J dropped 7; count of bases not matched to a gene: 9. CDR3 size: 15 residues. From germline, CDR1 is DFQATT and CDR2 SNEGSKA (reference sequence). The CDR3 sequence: CSARDPGTSGYTQYF. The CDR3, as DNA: TGCAGTGCTAGAGATCCCGGGACTAGTGGATATACGCAGTATTTT.

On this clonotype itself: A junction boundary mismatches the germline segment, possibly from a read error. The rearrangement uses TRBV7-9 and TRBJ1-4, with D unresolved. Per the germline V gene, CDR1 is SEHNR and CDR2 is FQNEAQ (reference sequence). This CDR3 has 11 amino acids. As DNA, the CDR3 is TGTGTCAGCAGCTTTAGGGAAAAACTGTTTTTT. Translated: CVSSFREKLFF.

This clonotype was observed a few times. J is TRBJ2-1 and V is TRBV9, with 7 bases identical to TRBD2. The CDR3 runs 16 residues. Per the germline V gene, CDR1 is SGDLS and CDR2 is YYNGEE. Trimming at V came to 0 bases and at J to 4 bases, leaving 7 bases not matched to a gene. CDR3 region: CASSVVGGSEYNEQFF. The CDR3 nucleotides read TGTGCCAGCAGCGTAGTCGGCGGGAGTGAGTACAATGAGCAGTTCTTC. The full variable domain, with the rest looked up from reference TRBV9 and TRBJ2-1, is DSGVTQTPKHLITATGQRVTLRCSPRSGDLSVYWYQQSLDQGLQFLIQYYNGEERAKGNILERFSAQQFPDLHSELNLSSLELGDSALYFCASSVVGGSEYNEQFFGPGTRLTVL.

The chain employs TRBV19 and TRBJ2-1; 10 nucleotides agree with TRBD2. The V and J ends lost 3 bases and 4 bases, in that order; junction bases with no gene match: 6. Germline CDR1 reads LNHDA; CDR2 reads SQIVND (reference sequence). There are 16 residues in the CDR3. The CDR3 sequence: CASSITLAGSYNEQFF. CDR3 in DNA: TGTGCCAGTAGTATTACACTAGCGGGGAGTTACAATGAGCAGTTCTTC. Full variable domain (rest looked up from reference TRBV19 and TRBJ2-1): DGGITQSPKYLFRKEGQNVTLSCEQNLNHDAMYWYRQDPGQGLRLIYYSQIVNDFQKGDIAEGYSVSREKKESFPLTVTSAQKNPTAFYLCASSITLAGSYNEQFFGPGTRLTVL.

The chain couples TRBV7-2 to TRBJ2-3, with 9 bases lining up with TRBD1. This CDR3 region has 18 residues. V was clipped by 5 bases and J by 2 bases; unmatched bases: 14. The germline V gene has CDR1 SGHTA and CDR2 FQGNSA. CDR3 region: CASSLPRLRDRDTDTQYF. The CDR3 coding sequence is TGTGCCAGCAGCCTACCAAGATTGAGGGACAGGGACACAGATACGCAGTATTTT.

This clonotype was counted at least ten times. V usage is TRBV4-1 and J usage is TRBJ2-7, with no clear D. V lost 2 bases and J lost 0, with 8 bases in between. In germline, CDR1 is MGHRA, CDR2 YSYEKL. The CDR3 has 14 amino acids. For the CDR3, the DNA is TGCGCCAGCAGCCAACTATGGGACTCCTACGAGCAGTACTTC. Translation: CASSQLWDSYEQYF.